These 2 T cell receptor beta chains originate from one sample sequenced in a study of T cell responses to AZD1222 COVID-19 vaccine. Repertoires were generated with immunoSEQ multiplex PCR, while TCRdb's copy carries only in-frame clones and drops some. Among about 140,000 clones listed, 89% were seen once. Sample: peripheral blood, taken on day 0 of AZD1222 vaccination. These receptors all come from an adult in good health.

This chain joins TRBV18 and TRBJ1-1; D perhaps matches TRBD1 (6 bases). V was trimmed by 4 bases and J by 2 bases, leaving 23 bases between them. Germline loops: CDR1 KGHSH, CDR2 LQKENI. This CDR3 contains 18 residues. The CDR3: CASSLRTVRTLRNTEAFF. In nucleotides, the CDR3 is TGTGCCAGCTCACTACGGACAGTGAGGACCCTAAGAAACACTGAAGCTTTCTTT. The full variable domain, rest sourced from reference TRBV18 and TRBJ1-1, is NAGVMQNPRHLVRRRGQEARLRCSPMKGHSHVYWYRQLPEEGLKFMVYLQKENIIDESGMPKERFSAEFPKEGPSILRIQQVVRGDSAAYFCASSLRTVRTLRNTEAFFGQGTRLTVV.

The chain carries TRBV11-1 and TRBJ1-1, with 7 bases identical to TRBD1. CDR1 and CDR2 (germline): SGHAT, FQDESV (reference sequence). V was clipped by 1 base and J by 2 bases; unmatched bases: 7. This CDR3 has 16 residues. CDR3 coding DNA: TGTGCCAGCAGCTTAGAGACAGGGTTAGGAAACACTGAAGCTTTCTTT. It codes for CASSLETGLGNTEAFF.